The 16 T cell receptor beta chains below all came from one sample that was sequenced in a study of response to subunit inactivated influenza vaccine. MiXCR was run by TCRdb on the RT-PCR reads, yielding one entry per CDR3 protein. The profile shows roughly 620,000 distinct CDR3 sequences, approximately 10% of them singletons. These records were also assigned to another study, of T cells expressing NK-cell markers. That source reports: TCR beta cDNA was generated via 5'RACE template switching incorporating UMIs.

The material was PBMCs from blood, obtained on the day of vaccination. The source is a man aged 45 to 65 who received an inactivated influenza vaccine.

V usage is TRBV7-2 and J usage is TRBJ2-5; TRBD1 agrees at 8 bases. Germline trimming cut 1 base from V and 5 bases from J; bases unmatched to any gene: 3. The CDR3 runs to 14 residues. Germline V gene sequence: CDR1 SGHTA, CDR2 FQGNSA. CDR3 sequence: CASSLVQGVETQYF. In DNA, the CDR3 is TGTGCCAGCAGCTTAGTACAGGGGGTGGAGACCCAGTACTTC.

The V and J genes are TRBV12-3 or TRBV12-4 and TRBJ2-5, with D unresolved. V lost 8 bases and J 2 bases, leaving 12 bases between the germline ends. The CDR3 runs to 13 residues. The CDR3, as DNA: TGTGCCAGCGGAACACGTACTCAAGAGACCCAGTACTTC. It codes for CASGTRTQETQYF.

This chain connects TRBV6-2 or TRBV6-3 to TRBJ1-5, with a possible D match to TRBD1 (6 bases). Trimming removed 7 bases at V and 0 bases at J, with 19 bases between. Germline V gives CDR1 MNHEY, CDR2 SVGEGT. The CDR3 runs to 17 residues. CDR3 in amino acids: CASTPPRAGDSNQPQHF. CDR3 bases: TGTGCCAGCACTCCACCGAGGGCAGGGGATAGCAATCAGCCCCAGCATTTT.

The CDR3 coding sequence is TGTGCCAGCAGTGACGGGACACTAAACACCGGGGAGCTGTTTTTT. Its translation is CASSDGTLNTGELFF. J is TRBJ2-2 and V is TRBV27; D might be TRBD1 (6 bases). Trimming pared 5 bases from V and 2 bases from J, leaving 12 bases between. Germline-derived CDR1 and CDR2 are MNHEY and SMNVEV (reference sequence). This CDR3 comprises 15 residues.

Note on this clonotype: Mismatch with germline at one junction end may stem from a read error. CDR3 nucleotides: TGTGCTAGCAGCTTAGGGGCCTATTCGGGGGACGAGCAGTTCTTC. It specifies CASSLGAYSGDEQFF. V is TRBV7-7 and J is TRBJ2-1; D possibly corresponds to TRBD2 (6 bases). The CDR3 extends over 15 amino acids. CDR1 is SSHAT, CDR2 FNYEAQ, per germline (reference sequence).

This clonotype was picked up a small number of times. V usage is TRBV12-3 or TRBV12-4 and J usage is TRBJ1-1; tentative D call: TRBD1 (5 bases). The CDR3 has 15 amino acids. V was pared by 3 bases and J by 6 bases, with 17 bases between. The CDR3 protein is CASSFSGTFVPEAFF. The DNA of the CDR3 is TGTGCCAGCAGTTTTTCAGGGACCTTCGTCCCTGAAGCTTTCTTT.

Of note for this clonotype: This may be a read error, as it is one base from a much larger clone. Because the CDR3 is missing its conserved closing phenylalanine or tryptophan, this is likely a read error. The chain employs TRBV9 and TRBJ2-1; D is undetermined. The CDR3 covers 15 residues. V lost 0 bases and J lost 0, with 7 bases in between. Germline loops: CDR1 SGDLS, CDR2 YYNGEE. The CDR3 reads CASSVVGSSYNEQFV. The DNA for the CDR3 is TGTGCCAGCAGCGTAGTCGGTTCCTCCTACAATGAGCAGTTCGTC.

Remarks on this clonotype: A junction end diverges from the germline sequence, so it may reflect a read error. This chain joins TRBV7-8 and TRBJ2-7; D possibly matches TRBD1 or TRBD2 (6 bases each). The CDR3 runs 14 residues. CDR1 is SGHVS and CDR2 is FQNEAQ in the germline V gene. The CDR3 DNA reads TGTGCCAGCAGTTTAGGGGGTAGCGGTCCCGAGCAGTACTTC. Translation: CASSLGGSGPEQYF.

The rearrangement uses TRBV6-5 and TRBJ1-1; D is ambiguous. The CDR3 contains 15 residues. Germline lookup yields CDR1 MNHEY and CDR2 SVGAGI. V was clipped by 0 bases and J by 0 bases, with 8 bases between them. In DNA form, the CDR3 reads TGTGCCAGCAGTTACTCGATCTCGATGAACACTGAAGCTTTCTTT. Its protein is CASSYSISMNTEAFF.

The chain carries TRBV5-1 and TRBJ2-4, with D perhaps being TRBD1 or TRBD2 (6 bases each). The CDR3 has 13 amino acids. The V end lost 5 bases, the J end lost 8 bases, and 14 bases lay between the germline ends. The germline CDR1 and CDR2 sequences are SGHRS and YFSETQ. DNA for the CDR3: TGCGCCAGCAGTGTTAGGGGGGCGGACATTCAGTACTTC. Protein sequence: CASSVRGADIQYF.

The chain combines TRBV5-6 with TRBJ2-3; D is possibly TRBD2 (6 bases). The germline V gene encodes CDR1 SGHDT and CDR2 YYEEEE. This CDR3 spans 15 amino acids. The V gene lost 0 bases and the J gene lost 5 bases, with 13 bases spanning the gap. The chain's CDR3 is CASSLVGQAGDTQYF. CDR3 coding DNA: TGTGCCAGCAGCTTGGTCGGACAAGCGGGAGATACGCAGTATTTT. Full variable domain (remainder filled in from reference TRBV5-6 and TRBJ2-3): DAGVTQSPTHLIKTRGQQVTLRCSPKSGHDTVSWYQQALGQGPQFIFQYYEEEERQRGNFPDRFSGHQFPNYSSELNVNALLLGDSALYLCASSLVGQAGDTQYFGPGTRLTVL.

The rearrangement links TRBV4-2 to TRBJ2-5; D remains ambiguous. Germline-derived CDR1 and CDR2 are LGHNA and YNFKEQ. V shed 0 bases and J shed 1 base, with 6 bases lying between them. This CDR3 is 14 amino acids long. The CDR3 spells CASSQDRFQETQYF. The CDR3 coding sequence is TGTGCCAGCAGCCAAGACAGGTTCCAAGAGACCCAGTACTTC.

Here the CDR3 DNA reads TGTGCCAGCAGCTTAGTTAGGTGGGACAGCACAGCCAAAAACATTCAGTACTTC. Its translation is CASSLVRWDSTAKNIQYF. This rearrangement joins TRBV11-1 to TRBJ2-4; TRBD1 agrees at 7 bases. Per germline, CDR1 SGHAT and CDR2 FQDESV (reference sequence). CDR3 length equals 18 residues. V shed 1 base, J shed 0 bases, and the junction held 9 bases outside the gene matches.

The chain carries TRBV20-1 and TRBJ2-5; TRBD2 matches at 10 bases. Germline V CDR1 and CDR2: DFQATT, SNEGSKA (reference sequence). The CDR3 is made up of 13 amino acids. V lost 8 bases and J lost 4; bases outside the gene matches: 7. CDR3 region: CSPSGGAGETQYF. The CDR3 DNA is TGCAGTCCCAGCGGGGGGGCGGGAGAGACCCAGTACTTC.

At least ten counts were recorded for this clonotype. The gene calls are TRBV10-3 and TRBJ2-5; D call uncertain. V shed 6 bases and J shed 1 base, with 6 bases lying between them. This CDR3 is 12 amino acids long. Germline CDR1 ENHRY, CDR2 SYGVKD. Here the CDR3 reads CAIRGLQETQYF. CDR3 nucleotide sequence: TGTGCCATCAGAGGGCTCCAAGAGACCCAGTACTTC.

The chain is built from TRBV3-1 and TRBJ2-4; TRBD2 matches at 9 bases. Germline CDR1 is LGHDT and CDR2 is YNNKEL (reference sequence). V trimming: 1 base; J trimming: 1 base; junction bases outside the gene matches: 11. The CDR3 length is 19 residues. The chain's CDR3 is CASSQVVSGGKRAKNIQYF. The CDR3 DNA reads as TGTGCCAGCAGCCAAGTAGTTAGCGGGGGCAAAAGGGCCAAAAACATTCAGTACTTC.